This T cell receptor (beta chain) was recorded in a study of T cells in localized non-small cell lung cancer. Measured with immunoSEQ multiplex PCR; TCRdb has only the in-frame clones, and not every one. The table shows some 21,000 clones, with less than 95% occurring only once. Germline V lookup: CDR1 SGHTA, CDR2 FQGNSA. Losses at the gene ends were 3 bases for V and 1 base for J; bases not matched to a gene: 4. The CDR3 contains 16 residues. Points on this clone: The antigen is undetermined.

Whole-study results and caveats: Of the top 100 tumor clones, median approximately 50 were in adjacent lung, more than 25 among its top 100. Exceeding tumor, uninvolved adjacent lung had the highest T cell clonality.

The starting material was peripheral blood, obtained before any cancer treatment. The TCR was taken from a woman aged 35-70 years with stage I lung adenocarcinoma. The J gene is TRBJ2-2, the V gene TRBV7-2, with 8 bases aligning to TRBD1. CDR3 residues: CASSFRTGLNTGELFF. DNA of the CDR3: TGTGCCAGCAGCTTCAGGACAGGGCTGAACACCGGGGAGCTGTTTTTT.